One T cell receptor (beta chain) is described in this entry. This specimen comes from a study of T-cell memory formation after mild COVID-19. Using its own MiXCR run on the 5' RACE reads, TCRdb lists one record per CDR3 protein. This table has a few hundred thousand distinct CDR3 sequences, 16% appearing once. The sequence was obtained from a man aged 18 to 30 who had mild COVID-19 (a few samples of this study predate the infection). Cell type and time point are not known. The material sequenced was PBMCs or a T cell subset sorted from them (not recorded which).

CDR3 in DNA: TGCGCCAGCAGCCCTAGGACTAGCGGGGAGACCCAGTACTTC. This translates into CASSPRTSGETQYF. The J gene is TRBJ2-5, the V gene TRBV4-3, with 11 bases lining up with TRBD2. V shed 4 bases, J shed 5 bases, and the junction held 3 bases outside the gene matches. The length of the CDR3 is 14 residues. Looked up from germline, CDR1 is LGHNA and CDR2 is YSLEER.